This T cell receptor (beta chain) appears in the sequencing data of a study of T cells after yellow fever vaccination. As for this clonotype: Its antigen is unidentified.

CDR1 is ENHRY and CDR2 is SYGVKD in the germline V gene. The CDR3 consists of 13 residues. V gave up 6 bases and J gave up 3 bases, with 9 bases separating them. Template switching by 5'RACE produced TCR cDNA, adding a universal primer site and UMIs. Via MiXCR, TCRdb re-called the 5' RACE reads, giving one row per CDR3 protein. Of 400,000 or so distinct CDR3 sequences in the sample, roughly 10% were seen once. Study-wide results and limits: Contaminating bulk clonotypes could be abundant in FACS-sorted repertoires. At around 96% for CD4 and almost 90% for CD8, most primary-vaccination clones showed up again after the booster.

Sequencing used PBMCs, obtained on the day of the first yellow fever vaccination. The receptor comes from a man aged 18 to 30 who received the YFV17D yellow fever vaccine. The chain links TRBV10-3 to TRBJ1-5; D is ambiguous. For the CDR3, the DNA is TGTGCCATCAGCCAAGACTTCAATCAGCCCCAGCATTTT. Translating it yields CAISQDFNQPQHF.